This TCR beta chain was sequenced for a study of response to subunit inactivated influenza vaccine. Each CDR3 protein gets one entry after TCRdb re-called the RT-PCR reads with MiXCR. This sample has about 190,000 distinct CDR3 sequences; around 15% occur once, and the top ten carry 26%. This CDR3 has 11 amino acids. Trimming stripped 5 bases from V and 5 bases from J, with 10 bases between. The germline V gene encodes CDR1 DFQATT and CDR2 SNEGSKA (reference sequence). The sequences come from CD8+ T cells sorted from PBMCs, collected approximately 5 days after vaccination. V gene TRBV20-1 combines with J gene TRBJ2-7; weak D call: TRBD1 (6 bases). The origin of this receptor is a man in his forties or fifties who received an inactivated influenza vaccine. The CDR3 loop reads CSAPAGDEQYF. CDR3 coding DNA: TGCAGTGCTCCCGCAGGGGACGAGCAGTACTTC.